A single sample is the source of the 17 T cell receptor beta chains below, sequenced in a study of neurological immune-mediated disorders. Time point defined: longitudinal time-point 3. TCRdb used MiXCR to reprocess the 5' RACE reads, holding one entry per CDR3 protein. The profile shows 93,000 or so distinct CDR3 sequences, 9.5% to 14% of them singletons. What was sequenced was PBMCs. Receptors were obtained from a female donor with HTLV-1-associated myelopathy (HAM/TSP).

The sample holds many counts of this clonotype. This rearrangement joins TRBV7-9 to TRBJ1-2; unclear D gene. V gave up 1 base and J gave up 4 bases, with 10 bases separating them. Germline CDR1 reads SEHNR; CDR2 reads FQNEAQ (reference sequence). CDR3 length: 14 residues. CDR3 coding DNA: TGTGCCAGCAGCTTAGTCTCGGGTTCCTATGGCTACACCTTC. Its protein is CASSLVSGSYGYTF.

Ten or more counts support this clonotype. The rearrangement joins TRBV20-1 to TRBJ2-3; 10 nucleotides match TRBD1. Looked up from germline, CDR1 is DFQATT and CDR2 is SNEGSKA (reference sequence). With 6 bases clipped from V and 3 bases from J, the junction kept 9 bases outside the gene matches. The CDR3 consists of 15 residues. The CDR3 spells CSAKRTGGWTDTQYF. CDR3 coding DNA: TGCAGTGCGAAACGGACAGGGGGATGGACAGATACGCAGTATTTT.

As to this clonotype: With a much larger clone just one base away, this may be a read error. The V and J genes are TRBV5-1 and TRBJ2-1; no clear D gene. Germline CDR1 and CDR2: SGHRS and YFSETQ. This CDR3 region has 15 residues. V was cut by 9 bases and J by 0 bases, with 16 bases left in between. The chain's CDR3 is CANTLTRSSYNEQFF. The CDR3 DNA reads TGCGCCAACACCCTGACCAGGAGCTCCTACAATGAGCAGTTCTTC.

This clonotype was observed at least ten times. The genes are TRBV5-5 and TRBJ2-1; 7 nucleotides line up with TRBD1. Germline CDR1 SGHKS, CDR2 YYEKEE (reference sequence). CDR3 length equals 14 residues. After removal of 2 bases from V and 3 bases from J, the junction contained 2 bases not matched to a gene. The CDR3 nucleotides are TGTGCCAGCAGCTTCGGGACAGTCTACAATGAGCAGTTCTTC. It translates to CASSFGTVYNEQFF.

The table lists this clonotype with many counts. The V call is TRBV5-5, the J call TRBJ1-2, with 8 positions matching TRBD1. This CDR3 has 15 amino acids. Germline V CDR1 and CDR2: SGHKS, YYEKEE (reference sequence). Trimming removed 1 base from V and 8 bases from J; junction bases left unmatched: 10. CDR3 in amino acids: CASSLQGQGAQGYTF. The DNA for the CDR3 is TGTGCCAGCAGCTTGCAGGGTCAGGGGGCGCAGGGCTACACCTTC.

This clonotype showed up many times. The DNA for the CDR3 is TGTGCCGGGGAACTGAGGGAGACCCAGTACTTC. This sequence encodes CAGELRETQYF. This chain links TRBV2 with TRBJ2-5; no firm D call. Trimming removed 11 bases from V and 5 bases from J, with 12 bases in between. This CDR3 has 11 amino acids. Germline assignment: CDR1 SNHLY and CDR2 FYNNEI.

The table lists this clonotype with many counts. V is TRBV20-1 and J is TRBJ1-2; D remains ambiguous. The CDR3 is 15 amino acids. Per germline, CDR1 DFQATT and CDR2 SNEGSKA (reference sequence). V lost 2 bases, J lost 3 bases, and 16 bases lay in between. The chain's CDR3 is CSARPGFAVHYGYTF. The CDR3 DNA reads TGCAGTGCTAGACCGGGGTTCGCGGTTCACTATGGCTACACCTTC.

This clonotype was detected only a few times. The genes are TRBV7-6 and TRBJ2-3; 9 nucleotides line up with TRBD1. The CDR3 loop spans 16 amino acids. CDR1 SGHVS and CDR2 FNYEAQ come from the germline V gene. J was trimmed by 0 bases and V by 5 bases; bases with no gene match: 6. The CDR3 region is CASSHGTGTSTDTQYF. Here the CDR3 DNA reads TGTGCCAGCAGCCACGGGACAGGGACTAGCACAGATACGCAGTATTTT.

The chain joins TRBV5-1 to TRBJ1-1; 7 nucleotides match TRBD1. CDR3 length: 14 amino acids. Germline V gene sequence: CDR1 SGHRS, CDR2 YFSETQ. J was trimmed by 2 bases and V by 4 bases; bases with no gene match: 5. The CDR3 here is CASSRGQTNTEAFF. The DNA of the CDR3 is TGCGCCAGCAGCAGGGGACAGACAAACACTGAAGCTTTCTTT. Variable domain in full (rest from reference TRBV5-1 and TRBJ1-1): KAGVTQTPRYLIKTRGQQVTLSCSPISGHRSVSWYQQTPGQGLQFLFEYFSETQRNKGNFPGRFSGRQFSNSRSEMNVSTLELGDSALYLCASSRGQTNTEAFFGQGTRLTVV.

This clonotype was seen repeatedly, ten times or more. J is TRBJ2-5 and V is TRBV6-2 or TRBV6-3; D unclear. Germline loops: CDR1 MNHEY, CDR2 SVGEGT. The CDR3 is 14 amino acids. The V gene lost 3 bases and the J gene lost 6 bases, with 14 bases spanning the gap. CDR3 loop: CASSYAGLGQTQYF. In nucleotides, the CDR3 is TGTGCCAGCAGTTATGCTGGCTTAGGACAGACCCAGTACTTC.

This clonotype was counted many times. The chain has TRBV20-1 and TRBJ2-3; D unresolved. From germline, CDR1 is DFQATT and CDR2 SNEGSKA (reference sequence). This CDR3 contains 13 residues. V was cut by 2 bases and J by 4 bases, with 10 bases left in between. The CDR3 sequence is CSARSPGPDTQYF. CDR3 coding DNA: TGCAGTGCTAGAAGCCCCGGGCCAGATACGCAGTATTTT.

Many counts were recorded for this clonotype. The chain uses TRBV6-5 and TRBJ2-2; TRBD2 is a possible D gene (6 bases). This CDR3 has 15 residues. The V gene lost 6 bases and the J gene lost 4 bases, with 15 bases spanning the gap. CDR1 MNHEY and CDR2 SVGAGI come from the germline V gene. The DNA of the CDR3 is TGTGCCAGCAGGTGGGGACTGCTTGGCACCGGGGAGCTGTTTTTT. Translation gives CASRWGLLGTGELFF.

This clonotype was observed many times. V is TRBV9 and J is TRBJ2-2; 9 bases align to TRBD1. After removal of 4 bases from V and 6 bases from J, the junction contained 13 bases not matched to a gene. The CDR3 consists of 17 residues. The V gene's germline CDR1 is SGDLS and CDR2 YYNGEE. The CDR3 region has the DNA TGTGCCAGCAGCAGCCGAACGGGACAGGGTCCCTCCGGGGAGCTGTTTTTT. Its protein product is CASSSRTGQGPSGELFF.

This clonotype was recorded at least ten times. J is TRBJ1-5 and V is TRBV5-1; perhaps TRBD1 as D (6 bases). The CDR3 totals 15 residues. The V gene's germline CDR1 is SGHRS and CDR2 YFSETQ. V lost 4 bases, J lost 3 bases, and 14 bases lay in between. Here the CDR3 reads CASSPDGGSNQPQHF. CDR3 coding DNA: TGCGCCAGCAGCCCGGACGGGGGCTCCAATCAGCCCCAGCATTTT.

This clonotype has just a few counts. The V call is TRBV6-5, the J call TRBJ2-7, with TRBD1 as a possible D gene (6 bases). This CDR3 contains 12 residues. The V gene lost 6 bases and the J gene lost 5 bases, with 11 bases spanning the gap. Germline V gene sequence: CDR1 MNHEY, CDR2 SVGAGI. CDR3 coding DNA: TGTGCCAGCAGGGACAGTGGTGACGAGCAGTACTTC. Translated, it gives CASRDSGDEQYF.

This clonotype was recorded at least ten times. The chain links TRBV5-1 to TRBJ2-3; 9 nucleotides align to TRBD2. V lost 3 bases, J lost 1 base, and 12 bases stayed unmatched. This CDR3 contains 18 residues. Germline V CDR1 and CDR2: SGHRS, YFSETQ. CDR3 coding DNA: TGCGCCAGCAGCTCCCGCGGTAGCGGGGGCCGCGGCACAGATACGCAGTATTTT. It yields the protein CASSSRGSGGRGTDTQYF.

Ten or more counts support this clonotype. The chain is built from TRBV5-1 and TRBJ2-7; unclear D gene. The CDR3 length is 14 residues. The germline V gene has CDR1 SGHRS and CDR2 YFSETQ. Trimming stripped 0 bases from V and 5 bases from J, with 12 bases between. The CDR3 bases are TGCGCCAGCAGCTTGGGGACGGCTCGGGACGAGCAGTACTTC. As protein: CASSLGTARDEQYF.